Given below is one T cell receptor (beta chain) in context. The antigen is not known. This specimen comes from a study of CD8+CD57+ T cells in acquired aplastic anemia. Looked up from germline, CDR1 is LNHDA and CDR2 is SQIVND (reference sequence). Trimming removed 10 bases at V and 4 bases at J, with 14 bases between. The CDR3 sequence is 14 residues long. Regarding the study as a whole: In CD8+ cells, Simpson's diversity showed no significant difference between patients and controls. Overlap between patients and controls comprised about 28 CD8+ CDR3 sequences.

CDR3 and TCR beta VDJ profiling relied on a genomic DNA template. TCRdb re-called the reads with MiXCR, one entry per CDR3 protein. The table has approximately 170,000 distinct CDR3 sequences, roughly half seen once; the top ten hold roughly 3.2%. The authors sequenced patients whose flow cytometry had shown CD8+CD57+ cell expansion. The specimen sequenced was sorted CD4+, CD8+, or CD8+CD57+ T cells (not recorded which) from PBMCs. The chain has TRBV19 and TRBJ2-6, with a weak D call TRBD1 (6 bases). This TCR was sampled from a human donor with aplastic anemia. CDR3 loop: CATHKGTGANVLTF. The CDR3 DNA sequence: TGTGCCACCCATAAGGGGACAGGGGCCAACGTCCTGACTTTC.